What follows are 7 T cell receptor beta chains derived from one specimen sequenced in a study of blood T cell repertoires in COVID-19. Method: immunoSEQ multiplex PCR; TCRdb's copy keeps in-frame clones and lacks some. The table shows around 230,000 clones, with around 92% occurring only once. The sequenced sample consisted of PBMCs or T cells enriched from blood (not recorded which). The receptors were sampled from a woman in her 30s with acute COVID-19.

The chain is built from TRBV5-1 and TRBJ1-1; 10 nucleotides match TRBD1. Germline V gene sequence: CDR1 SGHRS, CDR2 YFSETQ. The CDR3 extends over 15 amino acids. Losses at the gene ends were 2 bases for V and 5 bases for J; bases not matched to a gene: 6. CDR3 protein: CASSLRQGAGTEAFF. The CDR3 nucleotides are TGCGCCAGCAGCTTAAGACAGGGGGCGGGAACTGAAGCTTTCTTT.

This clone came up a few times. The genes are TRBV5-1 and TRBJ2-2, with D maybe TRBD2 (6 bases). The CDR3 contains 15 residues. V lost 1 base and J lost 3, with 10 bases in between. CDR1 and CDR2 (germline): SGHRS, YFSETQ. This chain's CDR3 is CASSLQGGDTGELFF. The DNA for the CDR3 is TGCGCCAGCAGCTTGCAAGGCGGGGACACCGGGGAGCTGTTTTTT.

This clone was recorded once. The genes are TRBV5-1 and TRBJ2-3, with a weak D call TRBD1 (5 bases). Per germline, CDR1 SGHRS and CDR2 YFSETQ. The CDR3 consists of 13 residues. Trimming removed 0 bases from V and 4 bases from J, with 6 bases in between. CDR3 nucleotides: TGCGCCAGCAGCTTGGCCAGGGCAGATACGCAGTATTTT. Its translation is CASSLARADTQYF.

The chain is built from TRBV9 and TRBJ2-7; TRBD1 agrees at 7 bases. The V segment lost 0 bases and the J segment 4 bases; nucleotides outside the gene matches: 7. The CDR3 covers 15 residues. In germline, CDR1 is SGDLS, CDR2 YYNGEE. The CDR3 is CASSVDGDRVYEQYF. For the CDR3, the DNA is TGTGCCAGCAGCGTAGATGGAGACAGGGTTTACGAGCAGTACTTC.

The chain combines TRBV5-6 with TRBJ2-2; D perhaps matches TRBD2 (5 bases). Between the trimmed V and J ends, which lost 4 bases and 6 bases, there was a span of 10 bases. The CDR3 loop spans 13 amino acids. The germline CDR1 and CDR2 sequences are SGHDT and YYEEEE. The CDR3, as DNA: TGTGCCAGCAGCCACCCCGGGGCCGGGGAGCTGTTTTTT. It translates to CASSHPGAGELFF.

This sequence joins TRBV7-6 and TRBJ1-6; possibly TRBD1 for D (5 bases). CDR1 is SGHVS, CDR2 FNYEAQ, per germline. V lost 1 base and J lost 6, with 7 bases in between. The CDR3 has 14 amino acids. The CDR3 DNA reads TGTGCCAGCAGCTTAGACAGGTTTAATTCACCCCTCCACTTT. Translated, it gives CASSLDRFNSPLHF.

The chain has TRBV15 and TRBJ2-3; D ambiguous. The CDR3 runs 15 residues. The germline gives CDR1 LNHNV, CDR2 YYDKDF (reference sequence). Trimming left V 1 base short and J 5 bases short, with 13 bases between. As DNA, the CDR3 is TGTGCCACCAGCAGAGTCCCCGTATCGGGAGATACGCAGTATTTT. Translated: CATSRVPVSGDTQYF.